The source of this T cell receptor (beta chain) is a study of early T cells in non-severe SARS-CoV-2 infection (dated by TCRdb to the early 2020s). Background for the entire study: TCR sequencing used bulk RNA from unsorted whole blood, so alpha and beta chains could not be paired.

The protocol used for the library was 5' RACE. The sample was run on a NextSeq 500. The TCR library protocol attached unique molecular identifiers to individual cDNA molecules to correct for sequencing error and PCR bias. Both TCR alpha and beta chains were sequenced, and tight co-correlation was observed between alpha and beta sequence abundances in each sample. The published analysis was carried out like this. Decombinator V4 was used to annotate TCR sequences for V gene, J gene and CDR3. TCRs were defined as expanded if a significant change between any two time points was detected under a Poisson model with p below 0.0001. TCR abundances were normalised to the total number of TCRs sequenced per sample and expressed as counts per million. TRAV1-2 paired with TRAJ12, TRAJ20 or TRAJ33 defined MAIT TCRs, while TRAV10 paired with TRAJ18 defined iNKT TCRs. VDJdb, accessed 1 November 2021, was searched for CMV, EBV and SARS-CoV-2 annotated TCRs, excluding TCRs annotated for multiple antigens. TCRdb reran the public reads through fastp at Q25 and MiXCR, keeping productive beta chains. Records with the same CDR3 protein are collapsed into one entry carrying the most frequent genes and DNA. The authors' filters were not applied to this entry. Recorded for this sample are some 35,000 distinct CDR3 sequences; roughly 4% of them occurred a single time. The ten top clones hold approximately 11% of the sample.

This was a case-control study nested in a cohort of healthcare workers in London, UK, who had nasopharyngeal swab PCR tests and blood samples taken every week. Healthcare workers were recruited between 23 and 31 March 2020, during the week of the UK lockdown, and were followed weekly for up to about 16 weeks. In its sample, this clonotype was seen many times. Its recognized antigen is unknown. Base quality data are lacking; no much larger clone is found one base away. Overall study outcomes, separate from this receptor: VDJdb matching was skewed toward anti-spike CD8 responses and likely underestimated virus-specific expansions by missing private and CD4 specificities.

The CDR3 holds 15 amino acids from the cysteine to the phenylalanine. Left in the record is the CDR3 DNA by itself, 45 bases read in frame from the first base. According to the germline V gene, CDR1 reads SGDLS and CDR2 reads YYNGEE. At the junction V is shortened by 4 bases and J by 0 bases, with 14 bases in between. Sequencing was done on a sample of whole blood. The chain is assembled from TRBV9 and TRBJ2-7; the D gene is perhaps TRBD2, from 6 matching bases. The source is an adult who was a healthcare worker with PCR-confirmed SARS-CoV-2 infection or an uninfected control (not recorded which). This receptor carries the CDR3 CASSPGDGSSYEQYF. The nucleotide sequence is given as TGTGCCAGCAGCCCGGGGGACGGCAGCTCCTACGAGCAGTACTTC.